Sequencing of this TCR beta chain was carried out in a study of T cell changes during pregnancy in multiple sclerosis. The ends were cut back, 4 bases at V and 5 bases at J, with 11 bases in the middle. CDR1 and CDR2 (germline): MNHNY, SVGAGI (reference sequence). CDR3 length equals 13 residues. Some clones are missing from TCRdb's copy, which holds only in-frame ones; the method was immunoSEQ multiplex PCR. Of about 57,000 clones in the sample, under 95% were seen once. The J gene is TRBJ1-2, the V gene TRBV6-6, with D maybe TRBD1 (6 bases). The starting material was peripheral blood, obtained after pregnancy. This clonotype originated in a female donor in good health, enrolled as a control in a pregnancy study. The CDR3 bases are TGTGCCAGCAGTTCACGGACAGTTTATGGCTACACCTTC. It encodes CASSSRTVYGYTF.